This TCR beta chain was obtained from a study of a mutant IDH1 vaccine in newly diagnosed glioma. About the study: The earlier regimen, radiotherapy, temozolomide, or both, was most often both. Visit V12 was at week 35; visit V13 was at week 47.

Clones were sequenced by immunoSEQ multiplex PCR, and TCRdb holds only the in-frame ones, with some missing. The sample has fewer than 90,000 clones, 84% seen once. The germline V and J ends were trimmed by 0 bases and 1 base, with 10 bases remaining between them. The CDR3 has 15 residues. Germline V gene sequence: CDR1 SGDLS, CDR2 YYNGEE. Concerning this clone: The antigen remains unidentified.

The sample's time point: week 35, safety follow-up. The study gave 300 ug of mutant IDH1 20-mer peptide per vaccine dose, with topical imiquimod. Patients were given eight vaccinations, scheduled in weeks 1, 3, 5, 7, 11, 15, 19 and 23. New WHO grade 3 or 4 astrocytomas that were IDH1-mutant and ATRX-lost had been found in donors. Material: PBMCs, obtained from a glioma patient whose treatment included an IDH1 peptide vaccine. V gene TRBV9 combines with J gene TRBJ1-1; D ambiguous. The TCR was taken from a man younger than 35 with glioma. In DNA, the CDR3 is TGTGCCAGCAGCGTAGAACTGAGACCGAACACTGAAGCTTTCTTT. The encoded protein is CASSVELRPNTEAFF.